Shown below are 18 T cell receptor beta chains from a single sample sequenced in a study of CXCR4 blockade with PD-1 therapy in pancreatic cancer (dated by TCRdb to about 2019). Library preparation employed the immunoSEQ multiplex PCR assay. Entries here come from immuneACCESS through TCRdb and include only in-frame sequences with V and J called. Some clones fail to appear in such tables; in the studies checked, an unresolved V gene covers under half of the shortfall, and the cause of the remainder is unknown. Here the sample has around 4,800 clones; roughly half occur a single time. Together, the top ten hold approximately 7% of the sample. The source material was tumor tissue. These receptors came from a human donor with pancreatic ductal adenocarcinoma.

This clone was observed a handful of times. The V and J genes are TRBV7-5 and TRBJ2-1; the table's D call, TRBD2, was not checked against the DNA. TRBV7-5 is termed a pseudogene. The CDR3 is 14 amino acids. The CDR3: CASTLRARIAEQFF. The CDR3 DNA reads as TGTGCCAGCACCCTTAGAGCTCGGATAGCTGAGCAGTTCTTC.

V is TRBV18 and J is TRBJ1-1, with no clear D. V was clipped by 3 bases and J by 7 bases, with 9 bases between them. Germline V gene sequence: CDR1 KGHSH, CDR2 LQKENI. The CDR3 has 12 amino acids. The CDR3 here is CASSPEDGEAFF. DNA of the CDR3: TGTGCCAGCTCACCGGAGGACGGTGAAGCTTTCTTT.

This clone turned up a few times. The chain couples TRBV6-8 to TRBJ1-1, with D tentatively TRBD1 (6 bases). V was clipped by 11 bases and J by 4 bases, with 17 bases between them. The germline V gene has CDR1 MNHGY and CDR2 SAAAGT. This CDR3 is built from 13 residues. The CDR3 loop is CASKGGGTTEAFF. In nucleotides, the CDR3 is TGTGCCTCGAAAGGGGGAGGGACCACTGAAGCTTTCTTT.

The V gene is TRBV4-1, the J gene TRBJ2-5; D may be TRBD1 (5 bases). V lost 1 base and J 5 bases, leaving 17 bases between the germline ends. Germline CDR1 is MGHRA and CDR2 is YSYEKL. CDR3 length: 16 amino acids. CDR3 DNA: TGCGCCAGCAGCCAAGTATTTGGTCCAGGGCGGGAGACCCAGTACTTC. Its protein product is CASSQVFGPGRETQYF.

This chain joins TRBV4-1 and TRBJ1-2; no definite D call. The CDR3 consists of 14 residues. Germline CDR1 MGHRA, CDR2 YSYEKL. The V end was cut by 1 base, the J end by 2 bases, with 8 bases between. The CDR3 bases are TGCGCCAGCAGCCAAGCAAGAGCAAACTATGGCTACACCTTC. Translating it yields CASSQARANYGYTF.

This clone was observed a handful of times. This sequence joins TRBV6-8 and TRBJ1-1, with D possibly TRBD1 on 5 matching bases. CDR1 and CDR2 (germline): MNHGY, SAAAGT. Deletions cut 10 bases from V and 1 base from J, with 16 bases between. There are 14 residues in the CDR3. CDR3 DNA: TGTGCCATCACCGGGGGACGGAAGAACACTGAAGCTTTCTTT. Translated: CAITGGRKNTEAFF.

Only a few counts were recorded for this clone. This chain uses TRBV7-6 with TRBJ2-7; 8 bases align to TRBD2. The CDR3 runs 14 residues. V shed 3 bases and J 2 bases; nucleotides not matched to a gene: 3. The germline CDR1 and CDR2 sequences are SGHVS and FNYEAQ. The CDR3 DNA follows: TGTGCCAGCAGCTTCCACGGGAGGGCCTACGAGCAGTACTTC. This sequence encodes CASSFHGRAYEQYF.

The chain uses TRBV28 and TRBJ1-2; 8 nucleotides align to TRBD1. Germline V gene sequence: CDR1 MDHEN, CDR2 SYDVKM. The CDR3 covers 13 residues. V trimming: 7 bases; J trimming: 6 bases; junction bases outside the gene matches: 7. The CDR3 reads CASISGQGNGYTF. The DNA for the CDR3 is TGTGCCAGCATTTCAGGACAGGGCAATGGCTACACCTTC.

The chain has TRBV15 and TRBJ2-5; TRBD1 agrees at 12 bases. Per the germline V gene, CDR1 is LNHNV and CDR2 is YYDKDF (reference sequence). The J segment lost 5 bases and the V segment lost 5 bases, leaving 15 bases of the junction unmatched. The CDR3 is 18 amino acids. CDR3 sequence (DNA): TGTGCCACCAGCTCCCGGGACAGGGGGCTGATGTCGGCGGAGACCCAGTACTTC. Its protein product is CATSSRDRGLMSAETQYF.

The rearrangement joins TRBV29-1 to TRBJ2-3; 8 bases agree with TRBD2. V was clipped by 8 bases and J by 4 bases; unmatched bases: 11. The CDR3 extends over 14 amino acids. CDR1 and CDR2 (germline): SQVTM, ANQGSEA. In nucleotides, the CDR3 is TGCAGCTTCGGCGGGGGACTAGTGGCAGATACGCAGTATTTT. This codes for CSFGGGLVADTQYF.

This chain joins TRBV1 and TRBJ2-5; the table assigns TRBD2, which was not confirmed against the DNA. TRBV1 is noted as a pseudogene. This CDR3 is 14 amino acids long. The CDR3 DNA sequence: TGCGCCAGCAGCCAACTAGCCCTAGGGGAGACCCAGTACTTC. Its translation is CASSQLALGETQYF.

The rearrangement uses TRBV28 and TRBJ2-7; D uncertain. The CDR3 has 12 residues. Per germline, CDR1 MDHEN and CDR2 SYDVKM. Trimming removed 3 bases from V and 5 bases from J, with 8 bases in between. In DNA form, the CDR3 reads TGTGCCAGCAGTTTCGGCTGGGACGAGCAGTACTTC. Residues: CASSFGWDEQYF.

The chain links TRBV28 to TRBJ1-4; D is unresolved. The CDR3 consists of 15 residues. The germline V gene encodes CDR1 MDHEN and CDR2 SYDVKM. Trimming removed 5 bases at V and 0 bases at J, with 10 bases between. DNA for the CDR3: TGTGCCAGCAGTATTGAGGTCGCAACTAATGAAAAACTGTTTTTT. It codes for CASSIEVATNEKLFF.

V gene TRBV15 combines with J gene TRBJ2-7; the D gene could be TRBD1 or TRBD2 (5 bases each). The germline gives CDR1 LNHNV, CDR2 YYDKDF (reference sequence). The CDR3 consists of 14 residues. V gave up 3 bases and J gave up 0 bases, with 9 bases separating them. The CDR3 nucleotides read TGTGCCACCAGCAGGGGGGTCGGCTCCTACGAGCAGTACTTC. Translation: CATSRGVGSYEQYF.

This clone was seen a few times. The CDR3 region has the DNA TGTGCCAGCAGATCCGGGACAGGGTATGGCTACACCTTC. As protein: CASRSGTGYGYTF. This chain joins TRBV28 and TRBJ1-2; 9 bases map to TRBD1. V gave up 6 bases and J gave up 5 bases; unmatched junction bases: 4. The CDR3 sequence is 13 residues long. Germline values: CDR1 MDHEN, CDR2 SYDVKM.

This clone has just a few counts. J is TRBJ1-4 and V is TRBV14; D possibly corresponds to TRBD1 (6 bases). Germline V gene data show CDR1 as SGHDN and CDR2 as FVKESK. Between the trimmed V and J ends, which lost 4 bases and 2 bases, there was a span of 14 bases. This CDR3 spans 16 amino acids. The CDR3 loop reads CASSLGGTFTNEKLFF. The CDR3, as DNA: TGTGCCAGCAGCCTTGGGGGCACTTTCACTAATGAAAAACTGTTTTTT.

This clone was recorded only once. The chain recombines TRBV29-1 with TRBJ2-5; the D is unclear. V lost 4 bases and J 2 bases, leaving 8 bases between the germline ends. The CDR3 runs 12 residues. Germline V gives CDR1 SQVTM, CDR2 ANQGSEA. The CDR3, as DNA: TGCAGCGTTGTACCGGCACAAGAGACCCAGTACTTC. Translating gives CSVVPAQETQYF.

The gene calls are TRBV18 and TRBJ1-2; 7 bases are shared with TRBD1. The V gene end was trimmed by 5 bases and the J gene end by 4 bases; junction bases not matched to a gene: 16. Per germline, CDR1 KGHSH and CDR2 LQKENI. The length of the CDR3 is 17 residues. This chain's CDR3 is CASSEQTSQGRGYGYTF. The CDR3 DNA sequence: TGTGCCAGCTCAGAACAGACCTCACAGGGGAGAGGCTATGGCTACACCTTC.